The 5 T cell receptor beta chains below come from one sample, sequenced in a study of cytomegalovirus exposure and HLA in healthy donors. The PCR used 60 Vbeta and 13 Jbeta primers. Generated by immunoSEQ multiplex PCR, the TCRdb table keeps only in-frame clones and is missing some. The sample lists tens of thousands of clones; 77% were seen once. Material for sequencing was PBMCs. The receptor source for this set is a man aged 45 to 65 in good health and CMV-seropositive.

This chain links TRBV5-1 with TRBJ2-7, with D maybe TRBD1 (6 bases). This CDR3 has 15 amino acids. In germline, CDR1 is SGHRS, CDR2 YFSETQ. Trimming stripped 0 bases from V and 0 bases from J, with 10 bases between. DNA of the CDR3: TGCGCCAGCAGCTTGGCGGACAGCAGCTCCTACGAGCAGTACTTC. Amino acids: CASSLADSSSYEQYF.

The CDR3 DNA sequence: TGCGCCAGCAGTCCAGGACAGCTCGGAAACACCATATATTTT. Protein sequence: CASSPGQLGNTIYF. V usage is TRBV5-1 and J usage is TRBJ1-3; D might be TRBD1 (6 bases). The CDR3 consists of 14 residues. Germline V CDR1 and CDR2: SGHRS, YFSETQ. Trimming took off 5 bases at V and 4 bases at J, with 13 bases between the two ends.

This chain links TRBV19 with TRBJ1-1; a possible D gene is TRBD1 (6 bases). Germline V gene sequence: CDR1 LNHDA, CDR2 SQIVND (reference sequence). The V gene lost 2 bases and the J gene lost 4 bases, with 11 bases spanning the gap. CDR3 length: 14 residues. CDR3 sequence reads: CASSIWLGGTEAFF. The DNA of the CDR3 is TGTGCCAGTAGTATATGGTTAGGGGGCACTGAAGCTTTCTTT.

The chain employs TRBV19 and TRBJ1-2, with D unresolved. CDR1 and CDR2 from the germline V gene are LNHDA and SQIVND (reference sequence). V was clipped by 9 bases and J by 7 bases, with 15 bases between them. CDR3 length: 12 residues. The chain's CDR3 is CASTGRLGGYTF. The CDR3, as DNA: TGTGCCAGCACTGGGCGCCTTGGTGGCTACACCTTC.

CDR3 residues: CASSLAHWGHQETQYF. CDR3 coding DNA: TGTGCCAGCAGCTTAGCCCACTGGGGCCACCAAGAGACCCAGTACTTC. This chain connects TRBV7-9 to TRBJ2-5, with D possibly TRBD1 on 5 matching bases. Germline CDR1 reads SEHNR; CDR2 reads FQNEAQ (reference sequence). With 0 bases removed from V and 0 bases from J, the gap between germline ends came to 11 bases. This CDR3 region has 16 residues.